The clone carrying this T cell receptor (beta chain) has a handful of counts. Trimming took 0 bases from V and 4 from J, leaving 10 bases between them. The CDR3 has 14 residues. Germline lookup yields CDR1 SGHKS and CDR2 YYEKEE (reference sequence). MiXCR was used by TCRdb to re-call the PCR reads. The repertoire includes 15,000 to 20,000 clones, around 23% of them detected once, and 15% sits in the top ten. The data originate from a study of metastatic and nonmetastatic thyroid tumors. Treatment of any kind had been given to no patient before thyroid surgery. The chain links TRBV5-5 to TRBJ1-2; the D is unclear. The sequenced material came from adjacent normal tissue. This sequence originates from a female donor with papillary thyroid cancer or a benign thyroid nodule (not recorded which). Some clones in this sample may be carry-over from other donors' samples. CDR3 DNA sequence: TGTGCCAGCAGCTTGGCCGACCGCGCCTATGGCTACACCTTC. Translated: CASSLADRAYGYTF.